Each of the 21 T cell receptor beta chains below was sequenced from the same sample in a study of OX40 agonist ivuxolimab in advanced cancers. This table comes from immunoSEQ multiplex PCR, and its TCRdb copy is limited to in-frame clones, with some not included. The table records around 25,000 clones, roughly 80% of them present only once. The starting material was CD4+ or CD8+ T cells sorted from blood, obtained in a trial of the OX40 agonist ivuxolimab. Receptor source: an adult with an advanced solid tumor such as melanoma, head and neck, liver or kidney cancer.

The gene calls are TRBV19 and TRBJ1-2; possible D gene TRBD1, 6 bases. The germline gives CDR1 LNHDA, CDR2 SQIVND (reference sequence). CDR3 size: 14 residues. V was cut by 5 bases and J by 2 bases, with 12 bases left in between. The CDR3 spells CASSSTGSNYGYTF. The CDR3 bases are TGTGCCAGTAGTTCAACAGGGTCGAACTATGGCTACACCTTC.

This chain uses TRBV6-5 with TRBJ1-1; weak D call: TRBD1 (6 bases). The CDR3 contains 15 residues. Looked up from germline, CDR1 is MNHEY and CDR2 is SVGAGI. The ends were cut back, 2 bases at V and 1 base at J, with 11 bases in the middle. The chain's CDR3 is CASSYAGGRNTEAFF. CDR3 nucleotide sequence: TGTGCCAGCAGTTACGCGGGGGGCAGGAACACTGAAGCTTTCTTT.

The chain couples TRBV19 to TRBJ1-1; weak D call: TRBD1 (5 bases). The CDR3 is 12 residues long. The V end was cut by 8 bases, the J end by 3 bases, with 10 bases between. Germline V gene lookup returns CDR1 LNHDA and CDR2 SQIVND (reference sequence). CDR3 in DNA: TGTGCCAGTCTAGACAGTTACACTGAAGCTTTCTTT. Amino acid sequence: CASLDSYTEAFF.

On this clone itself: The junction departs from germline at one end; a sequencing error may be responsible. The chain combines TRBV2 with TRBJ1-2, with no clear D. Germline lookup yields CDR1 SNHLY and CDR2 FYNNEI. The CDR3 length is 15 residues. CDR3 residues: CASSEDDPPAYGYTF. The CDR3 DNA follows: TGTGCCAGCAGCGAAGATGACCCGCCGGCCTATGGCTACACCTTC.

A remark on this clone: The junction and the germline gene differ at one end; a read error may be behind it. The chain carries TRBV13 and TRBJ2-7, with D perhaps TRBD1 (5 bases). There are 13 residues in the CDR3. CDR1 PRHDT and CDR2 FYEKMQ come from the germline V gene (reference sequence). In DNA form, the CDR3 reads TGTGCCAGCAGCGTAGGAGACAGCTACGAGCAGTACTTC. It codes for CASSVGDSYEQYF.

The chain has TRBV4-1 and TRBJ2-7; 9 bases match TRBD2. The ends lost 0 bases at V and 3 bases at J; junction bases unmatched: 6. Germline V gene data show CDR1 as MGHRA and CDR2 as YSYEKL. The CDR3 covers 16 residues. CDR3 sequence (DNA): TGCGCCAGCAGCCAAGATGGAGGACTAGCGAACTACGAGCAGTACTTC. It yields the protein CASSQDGGLANYEQYF.

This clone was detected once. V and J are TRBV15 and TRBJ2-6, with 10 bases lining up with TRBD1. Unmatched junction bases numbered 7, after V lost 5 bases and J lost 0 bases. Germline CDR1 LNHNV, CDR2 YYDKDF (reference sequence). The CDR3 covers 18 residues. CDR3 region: CATSSQGTGVSGANVLTF. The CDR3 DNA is TGTGCCACCAGCTCCCAAGGGACAGGGGTCTCTGGGGCCAACGTCCTGACTTTC.

CDR3: CASSSGFLETQYF. The CDR3 nucleotides are TGTGCCAGCAGTTCGGGGTTCCTAGAGACCCAGTACTTC. J is TRBJ2-5 and V is TRBV27, with D possibly being TRBD2 (5 bases). Germline V CDR1 and CDR2: MNHEY, SMNVEV (reference sequence). Trimming took off 4 bases at V and 4 bases at J, with 10 bases between the two ends. CDR3 length: 13 residues.

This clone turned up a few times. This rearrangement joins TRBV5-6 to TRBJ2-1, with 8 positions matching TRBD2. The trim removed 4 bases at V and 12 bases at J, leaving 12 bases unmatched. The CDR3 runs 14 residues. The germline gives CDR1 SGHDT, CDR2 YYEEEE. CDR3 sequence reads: CASSAASGGGGQFF. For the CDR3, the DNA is TGTGCCAGCAGCGCGGCAAGCGGGGGAGGGGGGCAGTTCTTC.

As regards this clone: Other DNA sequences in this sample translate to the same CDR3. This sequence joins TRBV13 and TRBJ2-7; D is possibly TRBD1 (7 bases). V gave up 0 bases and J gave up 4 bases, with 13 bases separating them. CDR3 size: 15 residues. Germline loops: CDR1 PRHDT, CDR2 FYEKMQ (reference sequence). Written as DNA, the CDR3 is TGTGCCAGCAGCTTAGGGGAGGGGGCGGGGTACGAGCAGTACTTC. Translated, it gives CASSLGEGAGYEQYF.

The CDR3 region is CASSEGRDRARAFF. The CDR3 nucleotides are TGTGCCAGCAGTGAAGGCAGGGATAGGGCGCGGGCTTTCTTT. The rearrangement joins TRBV2 to TRBJ1-1, with D possibly TRBD1 on 5 matching bases. The germline CDR1 and CDR2 sequences are SNHLY and FYNNEI. Trimming pared 1 base from V and 11 bases from J, leaving 17 bases between. This CDR3 comprises 14 residues. The full variable domain, with the rest looked up from reference TRBV2 and TRBJ1-1, is EPEVTQTPSHQVTQMGQEVILRCVPISNHLYFYWYRQILGQKVEFLVSFYNNEISEKSEIFDDQFSVERPDGSNFTLKIRSTKLEDSAMYFCASSEGRDRARAFFGQGTRLTVV.

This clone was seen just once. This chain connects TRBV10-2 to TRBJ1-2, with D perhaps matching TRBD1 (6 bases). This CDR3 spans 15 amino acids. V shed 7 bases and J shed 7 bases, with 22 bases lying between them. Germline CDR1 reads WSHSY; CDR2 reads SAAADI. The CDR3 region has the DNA TGCGCCAGCACCGAGCTTGGGGGCGCGGACTGTGGCTACACCTTC. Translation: CASTELGGADCGYTF.

DNA of the CDR3: TGCGCCAGCAGGGGACTAGCGGGGGAAGAGACCCAGTACTTC. This sequence encodes CASRGLAGEETQYF. V gene TRBV4-1 combines with J gene TRBJ2-5; TRBD2 matches at 14 bases. The CDR3 spans 14 residues. CDR1 is MGHRA, CDR2 YSYEKL, per germline. Trimming took 6 bases from V and 3 from J; bases not matched to a gene: 0.

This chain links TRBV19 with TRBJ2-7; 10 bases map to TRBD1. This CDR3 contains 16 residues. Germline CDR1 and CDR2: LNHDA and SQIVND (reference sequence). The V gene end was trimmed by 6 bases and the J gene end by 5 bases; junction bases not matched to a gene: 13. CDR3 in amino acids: CASSPRQGALGDEQYF. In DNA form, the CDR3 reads TGTGCCAGTAGCCCCCGACAGGGGGCCTTAGGCGACGAGCAGTACTTC.

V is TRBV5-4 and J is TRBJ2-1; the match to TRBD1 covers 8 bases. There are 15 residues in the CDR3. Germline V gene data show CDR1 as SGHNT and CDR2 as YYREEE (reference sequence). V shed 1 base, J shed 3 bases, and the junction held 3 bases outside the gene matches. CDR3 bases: TGTGCCAGCAGCTTGACCAGGGGGCTCTACAATGAGCAGTTCTTC. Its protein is CASSLTRGLYNEQFF.

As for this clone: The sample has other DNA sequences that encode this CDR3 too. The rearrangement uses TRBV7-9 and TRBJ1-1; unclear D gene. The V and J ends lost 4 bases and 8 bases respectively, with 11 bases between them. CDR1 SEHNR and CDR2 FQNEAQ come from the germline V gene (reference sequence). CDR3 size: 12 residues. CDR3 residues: CASSSEMTEAFF. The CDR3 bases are TGTGCCAGCAGCTCCGAGATGACCGAAGCTTTCTTT.

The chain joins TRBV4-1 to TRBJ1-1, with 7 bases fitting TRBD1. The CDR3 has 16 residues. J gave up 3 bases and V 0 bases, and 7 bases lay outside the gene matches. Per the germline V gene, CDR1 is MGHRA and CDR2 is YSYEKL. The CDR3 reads CASSQEGGRGDTEAFF. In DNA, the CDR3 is TGCGCCAGCAGCCAAGAGGGGGGCAGGGGGGACACTGAAGCTTTCTTT.

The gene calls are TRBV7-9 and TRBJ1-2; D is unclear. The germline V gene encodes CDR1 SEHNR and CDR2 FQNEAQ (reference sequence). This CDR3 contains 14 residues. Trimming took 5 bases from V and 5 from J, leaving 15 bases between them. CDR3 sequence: CASSPVVRPYGYTF. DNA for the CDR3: TGTGCCAGCAGCCCCGTAGTGAGACCATATGGCTACACCTTC.

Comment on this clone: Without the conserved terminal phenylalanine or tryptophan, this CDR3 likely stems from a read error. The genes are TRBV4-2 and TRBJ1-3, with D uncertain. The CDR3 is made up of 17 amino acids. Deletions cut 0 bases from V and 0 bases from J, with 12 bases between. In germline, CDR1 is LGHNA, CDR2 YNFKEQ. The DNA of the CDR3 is TGTGCCAGCAGCCAAGATCAGTCCGACGCCTCTGGAAACACCATATATCTT. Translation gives CASSQDQSDASGNTIYL.

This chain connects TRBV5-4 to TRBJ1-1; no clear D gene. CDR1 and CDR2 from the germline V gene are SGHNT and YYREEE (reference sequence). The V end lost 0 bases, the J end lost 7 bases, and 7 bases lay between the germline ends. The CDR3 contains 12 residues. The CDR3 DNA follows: TGTGCCAGCAGCTTGGCGAGGAGTGAAGCTTTCTTT. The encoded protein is CASSLARSEAFF. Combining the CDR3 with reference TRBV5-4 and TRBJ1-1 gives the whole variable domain ETGVTQSPTHLIKTRGQQVTLRCSSQSGHNTVSWYQQALGQGPQFIFQYYREEENGRGNFPPRFSGLQFPNYSSELNVNALELDDSALYLCASSLARSEAFFGQGTRLTVV.

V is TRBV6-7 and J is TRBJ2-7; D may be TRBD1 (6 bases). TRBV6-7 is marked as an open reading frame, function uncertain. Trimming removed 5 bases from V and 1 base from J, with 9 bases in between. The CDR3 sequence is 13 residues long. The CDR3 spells CASSGGLSYEQYF. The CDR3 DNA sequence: TGTGCCAGCAGTGGGGGCCTATCCTACGAGCAGTACTTC.